This T cell receptor beta chain is drawn from a study of identical twins. This clonotype was observed a few times. CDR3 length: 15 amino acids. Germline CDR1 is SGHTA and CDR2 is FQGNSA. After removal of 2 bases from V and 4 bases from J, the junction contained 6 bases not matched to a gene. TCRdb reprocessed the 5' RACE reads with MiXCR, giving one entry per CDR3 protein. The sample has approximately 1.8 million distinct CDR3 sequences, around 29% seen once. This TCR was sampled from a newborn girl in good health. This chain links TRBV7-2 with TRBJ2-7; the match to TRBD2 covers 9 bases. The specimen was cord blood. DNA of the CDR3: TGTGCCAGCAGCTTATTAGCGGGAGTGAGGTACGAGCAGTACTTC. Protein sequence: CASSLLAGVRYEQYF. The whole variable domain, remainder taken from reference TRBV7-2 and TRBJ2-7, is GAGVSQSPSNKVTEKGKDVELRCDPISGHTALYWYRQSLGQGLEFLIYFQGNSAPDKSGLPSDRFSAERTGGSVSTLTIQRTQQEDSAVYLCASSLLAGVRYEQYFGPGTRLTVT.